This TCR beta chain derives from a study of T-cell memory formation after mild COVID-19. CDR1 and CDR2 from the germline V gene are KGHDR and SFDVKD. This CDR3 is built from 14 residues. The germline V and J ends were trimmed by 6 bases and 5 bases, with 14 bases remaining between them. Amplification by 5'RACE using constant-segment primers produced TCR alpha and TCR beta cDNA libraries that carried sample barcodes and UMIs. TCRdb processed the 5' RACE reads anew with MiXCR; each CDR3 protein has one entry. In the table there are 400,000 to 550,000 distinct CDR3 sequences, nearly 25% of which are singletons.

This TCR came from an adult woman who had mild COVID-19 (a few samples of this study predate the infection). Cell type and time point are not known. The genes are TRBV24-1 and TRBJ2-3, with a possible D match to TRBD1 (5 bases). The specimen sequenced was PBMCs or a T cell subset sorted from them (not recorded which). CDR3 residues: CATSSQGKKDTQYF. Here the CDR3 DNA reads TGTGCCACCAGTAGTCAGGGAAAGAAAGATACGCAGTATTTT.